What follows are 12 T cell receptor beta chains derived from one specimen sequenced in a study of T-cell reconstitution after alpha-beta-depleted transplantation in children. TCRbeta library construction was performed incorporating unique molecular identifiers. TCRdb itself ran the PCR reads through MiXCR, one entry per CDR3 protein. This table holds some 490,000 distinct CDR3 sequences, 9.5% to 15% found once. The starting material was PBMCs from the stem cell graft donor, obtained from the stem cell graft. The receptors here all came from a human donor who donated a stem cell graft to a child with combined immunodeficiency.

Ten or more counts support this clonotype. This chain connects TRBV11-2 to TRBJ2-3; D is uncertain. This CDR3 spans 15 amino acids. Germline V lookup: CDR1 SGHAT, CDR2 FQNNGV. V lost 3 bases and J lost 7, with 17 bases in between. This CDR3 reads CASSFRRQHTHTQYF. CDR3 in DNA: TGTGCCAGCAGCTTCAGGCGGCAACATACTCATACGCAGTATTTT.

Here the CDR3 reads CASSLVTAGRGNEQFF. As DNA, the CDR3 is TGTGCCAGCAGCTTAGTTACGGCAGGGAGAGGCAATGAGCAGTTCTTC. The chain combines TRBV7-9 with TRBJ2-1, with D perhaps assigned TRBD1 or TRBD2 (5 bases each). V was cut by 1 base and J by 6 bases, with 16 bases left in between. In germline, CDR1 is SEHNR, CDR2 FQNEAQ (reference sequence). The CDR3 has 16 amino acids.

CDR3 bases: TGTGCCAGCAGCCTCGACAGGGAATTTGGCTACACCTTC. This translates into CASSLDREFGYTF. J is TRBJ1-2 and V is TRBV6-1; 7 positions match TRBD1. The ends lost 6 bases at V and 7 bases at J; junction bases unmatched: 8. The CDR3 has 13 residues. CDR1 and CDR2 (germline): MNHNS, SASEGT.

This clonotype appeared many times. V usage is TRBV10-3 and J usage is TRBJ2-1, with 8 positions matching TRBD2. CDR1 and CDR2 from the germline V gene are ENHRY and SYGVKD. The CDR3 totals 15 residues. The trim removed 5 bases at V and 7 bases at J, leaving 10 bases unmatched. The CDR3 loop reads CAISSSGGLYNEQFF. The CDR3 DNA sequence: TGTGCCATCAGTTCAAGCGGGGGCCTATATAATGAGCAGTTCTTC.

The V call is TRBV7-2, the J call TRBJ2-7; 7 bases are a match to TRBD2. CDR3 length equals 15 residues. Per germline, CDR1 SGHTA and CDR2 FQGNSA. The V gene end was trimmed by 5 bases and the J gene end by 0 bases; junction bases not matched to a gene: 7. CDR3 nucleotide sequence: TGTGCCAGCAGCGTATCTAGCGGAGCCTCCTACGAGCAGTACTTC. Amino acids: CASSVSSGASYEQYF.

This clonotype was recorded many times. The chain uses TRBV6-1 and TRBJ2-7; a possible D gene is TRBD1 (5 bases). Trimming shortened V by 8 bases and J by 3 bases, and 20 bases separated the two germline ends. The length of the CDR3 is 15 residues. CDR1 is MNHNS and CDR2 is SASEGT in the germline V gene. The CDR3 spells CASVRELVPLYEQYF. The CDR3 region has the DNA TGTGCCAGCGTCAGGGAATTAGTCCCCCTCTACGAGCAGTACTTC.

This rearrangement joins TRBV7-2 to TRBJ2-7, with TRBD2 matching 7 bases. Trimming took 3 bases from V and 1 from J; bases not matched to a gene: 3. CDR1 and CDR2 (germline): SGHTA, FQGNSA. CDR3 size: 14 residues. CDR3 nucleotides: TGTGCCAGCAGCTTTAAAGCGGGATCCTACGAGCAGTACTTC. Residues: CASSFKAGSYEQYF.

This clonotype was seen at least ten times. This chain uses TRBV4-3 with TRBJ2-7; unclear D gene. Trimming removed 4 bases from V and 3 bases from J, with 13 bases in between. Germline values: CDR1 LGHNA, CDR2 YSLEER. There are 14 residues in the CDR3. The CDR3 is CASSPFLGDYEQYF. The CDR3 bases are TGCGCCAGCAGCCCGTTTCTTGGCGACTACGAGCAGTACTTC.

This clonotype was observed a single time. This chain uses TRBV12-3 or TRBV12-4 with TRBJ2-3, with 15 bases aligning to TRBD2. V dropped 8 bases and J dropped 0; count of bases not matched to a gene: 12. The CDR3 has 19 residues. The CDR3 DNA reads TGTGCCAGCTGTTCGGGACTAGCGGGAGGCGCATCGAGCACAGATACGCAGTATTTT. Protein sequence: CASCSGLAGGASSTDTQYF.

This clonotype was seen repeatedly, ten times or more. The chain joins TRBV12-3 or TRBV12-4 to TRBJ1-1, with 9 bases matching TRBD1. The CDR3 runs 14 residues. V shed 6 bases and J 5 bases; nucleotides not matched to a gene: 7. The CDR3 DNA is TGTGCCAGCAGCCCACAGGGGGCGTGGACTGAAGCTTTCTTT. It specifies CASSPQGAWTEAFF.

CDR3 in amino acids: CAISGQGAYYGYTF. CDR3 nucleotide sequence: TGTGCCATATCGGGACAGGGGGCTTACTATGGCTACACCTTC. The chain combines TRBV10-3 with TRBJ1-2; 12 nucleotides align to TRBD1. After removal of 9 bases from V and 3 bases from J, the junction contained 5 bases not matched to a gene. The CDR3 extends over 14 amino acids. Germline CDR1 is ENHRY and CDR2 is SYGVKD.

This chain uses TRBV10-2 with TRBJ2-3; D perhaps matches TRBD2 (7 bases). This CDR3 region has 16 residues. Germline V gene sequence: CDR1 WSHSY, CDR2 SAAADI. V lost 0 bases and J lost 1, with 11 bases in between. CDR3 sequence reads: CASSESGAGGTDTQYF. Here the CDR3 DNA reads TGCGCCAGCAGTGAGTCGGGGGCGGGAGGCACAGATACGCAGTATTTT.